This T cell receptor (beta chain) was retrieved from a study of cytomegalovirus exposure and HLA in healthy donors. Trimming cost V 1 base and J 4 bases; bases outside gene matches: 7. In germline, CDR1 is SSHAT, CDR2 FNYEAQ (reference sequence). The CDR3 loop spans 16 amino acids. Study-wide results and limits: Being productive about 90% or about 30% of the time was typical of most TCR beta V segments in an earlier analysis.

With 60 Vbeta and 13 Jbeta primers, the PCR was carried out. Using immunoSEQ multiplex PCR, the repertoire was profiled, and TCRdb retains in-frame clones only, with some absent. This sample's clone table lists about 210,000 clones. A note on this clone: Its antigen is unknown.

Sequencing was performed on PBMCs. The TCR comes from a woman aged 25 to 39 in good health and CMV-seropositive. The chain joins TRBV7-7 to TRBJ2-5, with TRBD2 matching over 9 bases. CDR3 in DNA: TGTGCCAGCAGCTTAGGGGCGGGAGGGCCAGGAGAGACCCAGTACTTC. Protein product: CASSLGAGGPGETQYF.